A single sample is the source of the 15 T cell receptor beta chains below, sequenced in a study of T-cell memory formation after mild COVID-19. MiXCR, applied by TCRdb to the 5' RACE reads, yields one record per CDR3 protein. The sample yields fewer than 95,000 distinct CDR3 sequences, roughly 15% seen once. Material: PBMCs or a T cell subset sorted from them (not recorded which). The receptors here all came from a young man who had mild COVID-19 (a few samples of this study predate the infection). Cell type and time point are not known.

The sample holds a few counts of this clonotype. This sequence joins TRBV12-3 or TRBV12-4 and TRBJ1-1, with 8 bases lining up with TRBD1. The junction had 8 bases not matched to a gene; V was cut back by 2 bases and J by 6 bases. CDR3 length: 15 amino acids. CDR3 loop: CASSLLGQANPEAFF. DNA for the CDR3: TGTGCCAGCAGTTTATTGGGACAGGCTAACCCTGAAGCTTTCTTT.

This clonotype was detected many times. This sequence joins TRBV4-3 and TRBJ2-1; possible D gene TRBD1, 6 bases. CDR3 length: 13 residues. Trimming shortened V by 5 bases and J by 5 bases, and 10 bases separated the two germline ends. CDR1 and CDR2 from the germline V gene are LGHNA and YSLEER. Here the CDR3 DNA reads TGCGCCAGCAGCTATGACAGGCACAATGAGCAGTTCTTC. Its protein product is CASSYDRHNEQFF.

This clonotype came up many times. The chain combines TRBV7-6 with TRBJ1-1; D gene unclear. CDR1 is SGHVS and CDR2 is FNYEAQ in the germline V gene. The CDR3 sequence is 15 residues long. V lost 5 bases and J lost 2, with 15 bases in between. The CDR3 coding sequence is TGTGCCAGCAGCCCCCGCCCGGACGGCAACACTGAAGCTTTCTTT. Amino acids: CASSPRPDGNTEAFF.

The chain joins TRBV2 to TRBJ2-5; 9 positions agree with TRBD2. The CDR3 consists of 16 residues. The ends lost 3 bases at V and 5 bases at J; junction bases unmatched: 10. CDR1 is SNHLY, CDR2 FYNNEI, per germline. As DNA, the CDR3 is TGTGCCAGCAGTGAGGGATTAGCGGGGGAAGATGAGACCCAGTACTTC. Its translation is CASSEGLAGEDETQYF.

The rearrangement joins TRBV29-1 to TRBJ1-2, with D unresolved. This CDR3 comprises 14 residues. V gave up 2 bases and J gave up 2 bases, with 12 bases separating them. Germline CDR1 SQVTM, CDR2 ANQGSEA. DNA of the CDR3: TGCAGCGTTGAATTAACAGCAGACAACTATGGCTACACCTTC. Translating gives CSVELTADNYGYTF.

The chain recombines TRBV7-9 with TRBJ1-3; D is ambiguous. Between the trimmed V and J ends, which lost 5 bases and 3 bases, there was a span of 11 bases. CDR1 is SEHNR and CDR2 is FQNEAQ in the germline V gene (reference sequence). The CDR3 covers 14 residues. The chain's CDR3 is CASSPTVFGNTIYF. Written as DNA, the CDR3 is TGTGCCAGCAGCCCCACGGTTTTTGGAAACACCATATATTTT.

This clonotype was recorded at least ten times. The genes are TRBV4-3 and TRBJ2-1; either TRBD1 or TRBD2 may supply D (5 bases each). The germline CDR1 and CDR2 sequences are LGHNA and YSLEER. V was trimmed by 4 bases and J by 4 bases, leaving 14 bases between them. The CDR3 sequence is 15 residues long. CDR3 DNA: TGCGCCAGCAGCCCAGGGACCGCGAGGTACAATGAGCAGTTCTTC. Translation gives CASSPGTARYNEQFF.

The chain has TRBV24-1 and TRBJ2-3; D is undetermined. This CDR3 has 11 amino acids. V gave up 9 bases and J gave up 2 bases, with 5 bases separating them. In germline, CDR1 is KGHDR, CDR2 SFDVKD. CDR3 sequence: CATSHTDTQYF. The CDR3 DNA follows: TGTGCCACCTCGCACACAGATACGCAGTATTTT.

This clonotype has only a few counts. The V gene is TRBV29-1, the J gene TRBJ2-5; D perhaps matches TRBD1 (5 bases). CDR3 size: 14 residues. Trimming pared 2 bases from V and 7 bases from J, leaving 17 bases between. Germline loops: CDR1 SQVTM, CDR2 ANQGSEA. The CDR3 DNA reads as TGCAGCGTTGAAATCGGAACAGGCGAGAGGACCCAGTACTTC. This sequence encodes CSVEIGTGERTQYF.

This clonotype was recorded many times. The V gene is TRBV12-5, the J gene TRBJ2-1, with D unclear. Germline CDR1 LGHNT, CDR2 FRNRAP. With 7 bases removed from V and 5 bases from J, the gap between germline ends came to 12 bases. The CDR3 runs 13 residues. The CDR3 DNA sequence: TGTGCTAGTGCTCCAGGCCTTGACAATGAGCAGTTCTTC. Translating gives CASAPGLDNEQFF.

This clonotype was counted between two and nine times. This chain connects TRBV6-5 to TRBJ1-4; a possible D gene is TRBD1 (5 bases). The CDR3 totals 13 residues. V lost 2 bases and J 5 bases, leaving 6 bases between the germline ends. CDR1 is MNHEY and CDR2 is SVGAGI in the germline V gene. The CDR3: CASSYRGNEKLFF. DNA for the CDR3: TGTGCCAGCAGTTACAGGGGAAATGAAAAACTGTTTTTT.

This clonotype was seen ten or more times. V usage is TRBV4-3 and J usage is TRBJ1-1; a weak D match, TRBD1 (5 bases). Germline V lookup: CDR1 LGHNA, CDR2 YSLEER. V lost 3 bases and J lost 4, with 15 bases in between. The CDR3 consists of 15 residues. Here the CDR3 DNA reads TGCGCCAGCAGCCATCCGGGACGCAGTGGCACTGAAGCTTTCTTT. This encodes CASSHPGRSGTEAFF.

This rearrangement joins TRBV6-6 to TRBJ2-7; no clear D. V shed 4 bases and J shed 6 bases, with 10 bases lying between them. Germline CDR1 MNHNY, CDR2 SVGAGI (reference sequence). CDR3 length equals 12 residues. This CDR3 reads CASSWSGAEQYF. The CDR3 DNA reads TGTGCCAGCAGTTGGTCGGGCGCCGAGCAGTACTTC.

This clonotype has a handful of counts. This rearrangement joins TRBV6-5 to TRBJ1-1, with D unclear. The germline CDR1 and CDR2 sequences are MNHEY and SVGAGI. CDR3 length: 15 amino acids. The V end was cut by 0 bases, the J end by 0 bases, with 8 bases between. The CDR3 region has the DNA TGTGCCAGCAGTTACTCCTCAGGCATGAACACTGAAGCTTTCTTT. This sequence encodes CASSYSSGMNTEAFF.

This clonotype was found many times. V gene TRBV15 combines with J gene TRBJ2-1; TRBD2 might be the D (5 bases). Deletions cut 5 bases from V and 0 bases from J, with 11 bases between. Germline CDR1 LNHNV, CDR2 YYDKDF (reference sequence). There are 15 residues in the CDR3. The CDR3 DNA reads TGTGCCACCAGCGCCAGCGGAAGCTCCTACAATGAGCAGTTCTTC. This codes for CATSASGSSYNEQFF.